This TCR beta chain was documented in a study of blood T cell repertoires in COVID-19. Study-level information: The United States, Italy and Spain supplied acute and convalescent COVID-19 samples. T cells, B-cell-depleted T cells, or PBMCs provided the cDNA or gDNA that served as material.

In the original workflow: Reference gene primer amplification in the assay estimated nucleated cell counts. TCRdb's copy holds only in-frame clones and misses some; the assay was immunoSEQ multiplex PCR. V and J calls plus clone size are reproduced from that table; the DNA served to infer D and trimming. The sample has around 250,000 clones, approximately 85% seen once. The trim removed 2 bases at V and 7 bases at J, leaving 1 base unmatched. Germline V lookup: CDR1 MNHEY, CDR2 SVGAGI. The CDR3 is 14 amino acids. The receptor's source is a man aged 45-65 years with active or convalescent COVID-19. The rearrangement joins TRBV6-5 to TRBJ1-6, with 8 bases that match TRBD1. The sample was peripheral blood. DNA for the CDR3: TGTGCCAGCAGTTACGGGACAGGAAATTCACCCCTCCACTTT. It is translated as CASSYGTGNSPLHF.